The present entry profiles one T cell receptor (beta chain) with its context. PCR employed 60 Vbeta and 13 Jbeta primers. Sequencing used immunoSEQ multiplex PCR; TCRdb keeps in-frame clones, though not all of them. The sample has roughly 73,000 clones. Germline CDR1 SNHLY, CDR2 FYNNEI. V was cut by 3 bases and J by 2 bases, with 11 bases left in between. The length of the CDR3 is 14 residues. The sample comes from a study of cytomegalovirus exposure and HLA in healthy donors. Sequencing was carried out using PBMCs. The chain joins TRBV2 to TRBJ2-7, with D perhaps matching TRBD2 (6 bases). The source of this sequence is a man aged 50 to 59 in good health and CMV-seropositive. CDR3 nucleotide sequence: TGTGCCAGCAGTGATGGGGGAGGCCCCTACGAGCAGTACTTC. Translating it yields CASSDGGGPYEQYF.